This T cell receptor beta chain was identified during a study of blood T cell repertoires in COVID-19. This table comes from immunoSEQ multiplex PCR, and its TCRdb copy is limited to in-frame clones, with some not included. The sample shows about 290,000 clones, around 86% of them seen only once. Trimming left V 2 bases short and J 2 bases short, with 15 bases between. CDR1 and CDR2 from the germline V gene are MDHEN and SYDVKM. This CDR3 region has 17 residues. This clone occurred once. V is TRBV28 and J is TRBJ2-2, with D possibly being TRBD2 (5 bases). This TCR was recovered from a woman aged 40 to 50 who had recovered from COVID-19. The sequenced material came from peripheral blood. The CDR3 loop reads CASSLGLRTANTGELFF. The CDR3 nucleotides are TGTGCCAGCAGTTTAGGACTCCGGACGGCAAACACCGGGGAGCTGTTTTTT.